Each of the 29 T cell receptor beta chains below was sequenced from the same sample in a study of T cell changes during pregnancy in multiple sclerosis. Assay: immunoSEQ multiplex PCR; the TCRdb copy retains only in-frame clones and omits some. The data hold 100,000 or so clones, with 75% to 95% observed a single time. Sequenced here: peripheral blood, sampled in the second trimester of pregnancy. These receptors were collected from a female donor with multiple sclerosis, enrolled in a pregnancy study.

The rearrangement links TRBV10-3 to TRBJ2-2; 8 positions match TRBD2. This CDR3 is 14 amino acids long. Germline CDR1 is ENHRY and CDR2 is SYGVKD. The ends lost 6 bases at V and 3 bases at J; junction bases unmatched: 3. CDR3 sequence (DNA): TGTGCCATCAGGCCGGGACTAGACACCGGGGAGCTGTTTTTT. It encodes CAIRPGLDTGELFF.

The DNA for the CDR3 is TGTGCCAGCAGTCTCTCCGACAGGGGATTGGGTGAGCAGTACTTC. Its translation is CASSLSDRGLGEQYF. The J gene is TRBJ2-7, the V gene TRBV28; 8 bases match TRBD1. The CDR3 has 15 amino acids. From germline, CDR1 is MDHEN and CDR2 SYDVKM. The ends lost 5 bases at V and 7 bases at J; junction bases unmatched: 13.

The chain recombines TRBV23-1 with TRBJ1-3; D is undetermined. TRBV23-1 is sorted into the ORF group, with uncertain function. The CDR3 runs to 14 residues. With 6 bases removed from V and 0 bases from J, the gap between germline ends came to 9 bases. The CDR3 is CASRNSLSGNTIYF. DNA for the CDR3: TGCGCCAGCAGAAACAGTCTCTCTGGAAACACCATATATTTT.

The chain recombines TRBV29-1 with TRBJ2-1, with D possibly matching TRBD2 (5 bases). This CDR3 spans 12 amino acids. V dropped 4 bases and J dropped 12 bases, with 16 bases sitting between them. The V gene's germline CDR1 is SQVTM and CDR2 ANQGSEA. The CDR3 region is CSVGFGGERQFF. CDR3 nucleotides: TGCAGCGTTGGCTTTGGAGGCGAGCGGCAGTTCTTC.

The J gene is TRBJ2-2, the V gene TRBV30; the D is unclear. V lost 3 bases and J lost 0, with 5 bases in between. The CDR3 consists of 13 residues. CDR1 GTSNPN and CDR2 SVGIG come from the germline V gene (reference sequence). The DNA of the CDR3 is TGTGCCTGGAGAGCCCCGAACACCGGGGAGCTGTTTTTT. Its translation is CAWRAPNTGELFF.

The CDR3 spells CASSLLAGGVGELFF. The DNA of the CDR3 is TGTGCCAGCAGCCTGTTAGCGGGAGGTGTCGGGGAGCTGTTTTTT. V is TRBV27 and J is TRBJ2-2, with TRBD2 identical over 10 bases. Germline V gene lookup returns CDR1 MNHEY and CDR2 SMNVEV (reference sequence). Trimming cost V 6 bases and J 7 bases; bases outside gene matches: 8. The CDR3 contains 15 residues.

The rearrangement joins TRBV5-1 to TRBJ2-7, with 7 bases fitting TRBD2. Germline-derived CDR1 and CDR2 are SGHRS and YFSETQ. The length of the CDR3 is 16 residues. Unmatched junction bases numbered 15, after V lost 4 bases and J lost 5 bases. The CDR3 is CASSPPTSRRRHEQYF. The CDR3 DNA follows: TGCGCCAGCAGCCCACCGACTAGCCGAAGGAGACACGAGCAGTACTTC.

This rearrangement joins TRBV7-9 to TRBJ2-5; 8 positions match TRBD1. The CDR3 loop spans 14 amino acids. Germline CDR1 SEHNR, CDR2 FQNEAQ (reference sequence). Germline trimming cut 5 bases from V and 5 bases from J; bases unmatched to any gene: 7. The CDR3 DNA is TGTGCCAGCAGCGAAACAGGGGGGAAGGAGACCCAGTACTTC. Its translation is CASSETGGKETQYF.

For the CDR3, the DNA is TGTGCCAGCTCAAACCTAGCGGGAGTATACAATGAGCAGTTCTTC. This translates into CASSNLAGVYNEQFF. The chain uses TRBV18 and TRBJ2-1; 10 bases are a match to TRBD2. The ends lost 5 bases at V and 4 bases at J; junction bases unmatched: 5. The CDR3 runs 15 residues. The germline V gene encodes CDR1 KGHSH and CDR2 LQKENI.

This clone has a single count. CDR3 sequence reads: CASSLLPQSNQPQHF. The CDR3 coding sequence is TGTGCCAGCAGTCTTCTCCCACAGAGCAATCAGCCCCAGCATTTT. The chain uses TRBV28 and TRBJ1-5; D not resolved. From germline, CDR1 is MDHEN and CDR2 SYDVKM. CDR3 length: 15 residues. V was shortened by 5 bases and J by 1 base, with 12 bases between the two germline ends.

This chain connects TRBV18 to TRBJ1-3; D may be TRBD1 (5 bases). The germline CDR1 and CDR2 sequences are KGHSH and LQKENI. Trimming pared 3 bases from V and 1 base from J, leaving 13 bases between. This CDR3 has 16 amino acids. The CDR3 coding sequence is TGTGCCAGCTCACCGTTCACAGGAGATTCTGGAAACACCATATATTTT. Encoded protein: CASSPFTGDSGNTIYF.

The chain recombines TRBV9 with TRBJ2-3; TRBD2 matches at 10 bases. The length of the CDR3 is 16 residues. The V and J ends lost 2 bases and 1 base, in that order; junction bases with no gene match: 4. Per germline, CDR1 SGDLS and CDR2 YYNGEE. This CDR3 reads CASSVVAGGRTDTQYF. CDR3 nucleotide sequence: TGTGCCAGCAGCGTGGTAGCGGGAGGACGCACAGATACGCAGTATTTT.

The genes are TRBV18 and TRBJ1-5, with D maybe TRBD1 (6 bases). CDR1 is KGHSH, CDR2 LQKENI, per germline. The CDR3 is 14 residues long. V was pared by 3 bases and J by 4 bases, with 10 bases between. The CDR3 here is CASSPQGLNQPQHF. Here the CDR3 DNA reads TGTGCCAGCTCACCGCAGGGGCTGAATCAGCCCCAGCATTTT.

V usage is TRBV15 and J usage is TRBJ2-7, with D possibly matching TRBD2 (6 bases). The CDR3 runs to 14 residues. Germline V gene sequence: CDR1 LNHNV, CDR2 YYDKDF (reference sequence). V lost 3 bases to trimming and J lost 1 base, with 10 bases between them. The DNA for the CDR3 is TGTGCCACCAGCAGTACCGGGACTTCCTACGAGCAGTACTTC. Translated, it gives CATSSTGTSYEQYF.

This clone was counted only a few times. The chain has TRBV2 and TRBJ1-4, with D possibly being TRBD1 (6 bases). The CDR3 is made up of 16 amino acids. Per germline, CDR1 SNHLY and CDR2 FYNNEI. The V end was cut by 5 bases, the J end by 5 bases, with 18 bases between. Here the CDR3 reads CASSPSRTARNEKLFF. CDR3 DNA: TGTGCCAGCAGTCCCAGCCGGACAGCGCGGAATGAAAAACTGTTTTTT.

This clone was seen once. The chain combines TRBV2 with TRBJ2-7, with D possibly being TRBD1 (6 bases). CDR3 size: 14 residues. Germline loops: CDR1 SNHLY, CDR2 FYNNEI. Trimming left V 1 base short and J 6 bases short, with 13 bases between. The CDR3 coding sequence is TGTGCCAGCAGTGAAGGGCCAGGGGCAGCCGAGCAGTACTTC. It codes for CASSEGPGAAEQYF.

The chain links TRBV19 to TRBJ1-2; D unresolved. The germline V and J ends were trimmed by 3 bases and 6 bases, with 14 bases remaining between them. The germline gives CDR1 LNHDA, CDR2 SQIVND (reference sequence). The CDR3 runs 14 residues. CDR3 sequence: CASSIPRPSDGYTF. CDR3 DNA sequence: TGTGCCAGTAGTATCCCGCGACCCAGCGATGGCTACACCTTC.

The genes are TRBV13 and TRBJ2-1; 10 bases agree with TRBD2. Trimming at V came to 3 bases and at J to 7 bases, leaving 6 bases not matched to a gene. The CDR3 loop spans 15 amino acids. CDR1 and CDR2 from the germline V gene are PRHDT and FYEKMQ (reference sequence). CDR3 sequence reads: CASSFSLAGANEQFF. As DNA, the CDR3 is TGTGCCAGCAGCTTCTCGCTAGCGGGAGCGAATGAGCAGTTCTTC.

This clone was found a few times. This chain joins TRBV28 and TRBJ1-5, with D maybe TRBD1 (5 bases). The CDR3 loop spans 14 amino acids. Germline V CDR1 and CDR2: MDHEN, SYDVKM. Deletions cut 2 bases from V and 6 bases from J, with 11 bases between. The CDR3 reads CASSLRGDPQPQHF. The CDR3 nucleotides are TGTGCCAGCAGTTTACGGGGGGACCCTCAGCCCCAGCATTTT.

The chain employs TRBV6-6 and TRBJ2-2, with 9 bases lining up with TRBD1. CDR1 and CDR2 from the germline V gene are MNHNY and SVGAGI (reference sequence). J lost 1 base, V lost 6 bases, and 0 bases had no gene match. The CDR3 is 14 amino acids. The CDR3, as DNA: TGTGCCAGCAGGGGACAGGGGAACACCGGGGAGCTGTTTTTT. Amino acid sequence: CASRGQGNTGELFF.

This clone was observed a few times. In DNA, the CDR3 is TGTGCCAGCTTGAGGGGGACTAATGAAAAACTGTTTTTT. This gives the protein CASLRGTNEKLFF. V gene TRBV2 combines with J gene TRBJ1-4; maybe TRBD1 (6 bases). Trimming removed 8 bases from V and 2 bases from J, with 9 bases in between. The CDR3 consists of 13 residues. Germline V gives CDR1 SNHLY, CDR2 FYNNEI.

The rearrangement uses TRBV28 and TRBJ1-2; 7 nucleotides align to TRBD1. The CDR3 sequence is 16 residues long. Germline loops: CDR1 MDHEN, CDR2 SYDVKM. J was trimmed by 6 bases and V by 1 base; bases with no gene match: 11. The CDR3 DNA reads as TGTGCCAGCAGTTTATCCCCGACAGGGACAACAAATGGCTACACCTTC. Residues: CASSLSPTGTTNGYTF.

This chain connects TRBV7-6 to TRBJ2-5, with 9 bases matching TRBD2. Germline CDR1 SGHVS, CDR2 FNYEAQ. J gave up 3 bases and V 5 bases, and 7 bases lay outside the gene matches. The CDR3 loop spans 15 amino acids. The CDR3 DNA is TGTGCCAGCAGCACGCCCCTAGCGGGGAAAGAGACCCAGTACTTC. This codes for CASSTPLAGKETQYF.

V gene TRBV19 combines with J gene TRBJ1-4; D is undetermined. Germline V CDR1 and CDR2: LNHDA, SQIVND (reference sequence). With 3 bases removed from V and 5 bases from J, the gap between germline ends came to 10 bases. The length of the CDR3 is 14 residues. For the CDR3, the DNA is TGTGCCAGTAGTATGTCAGGCACCAATGAAAAACTGTTTTTT. Translated: CASSMSGTNEKLFF.

The chain employs TRBV15 and TRBJ2-1, with 7 bases aligning to TRBD2. The V gene end was trimmed by 3 bases and the J gene end by 2 bases; junction bases not matched to a gene: 4. This CDR3 comprises 15 residues. Germline lookup yields CDR1 LNHNV and CDR2 YYDKDF (reference sequence). The chain's CDR3 is CATSSSGRPYNEQFF. The DNA of the CDR3 is TGTGCCACCAGCAGTAGCGGGCGCCCCTACAATGAGCAGTTCTTC.

This sequence joins TRBV7-9 and TRBJ1-2, with D possibly TRBD1 on 6 matching bases. From germline, CDR1 is SEHNR and CDR2 FQNEAQ (reference sequence). Trimming removed 1 base at V and 0 bases at J, with 12 bases between. This CDR3 has 16 residues. This chain's CDR3 is CASSLGGDIANYGYTF. The DNA for the CDR3 is TGTGCCAGCAGCTTAGGAGGGGACATAGCTAACTATGGCTACACCTTC.

This clone was detected only once. CDR3 in DNA: TGTGCCAGCAGCTTACAGGGAGGACAGCCCCAGCATTTT. Translating it yields CASSLQGGQPQHF. This rearrangement joins TRBV7-2 to TRBJ1-5; D may be TRBD1 (5 bases). Germline CDR1 reads SGHTA; CDR2 reads FQGNSA. V was trimmed by 2 bases and J by 7 bases, leaving 9 bases between them. The length of the CDR3 is 13 residues.

The chain joins TRBV5-1 to TRBJ2-3, with TRBD2 matching 8 bases. There are 14 residues in the CDR3. CDR1 is SGHRS and CDR2 is YFSETQ in the germline V gene. Losses at the gene ends were 2 bases for V and 4 bases for J; bases not matched to a gene: 3. The CDR3 coding sequence is TGCGCCAGCAGCTTCCGACTAGCGCCAGATACGCAGTATTTT. The encoded protein is CASSFRLAPDTQYF.

The chain uses TRBV15 and TRBJ1-5, with D possibly matching TRBD1 (5 bases). The CDR3 loop spans 16 amino acids. With 0 bases removed from V and 2 bases from J, the gap between germline ends came to 11 bases. Germline V gives CDR1 LNHNV, CDR2 YYDKDF (reference sequence). The CDR3 bases are TGTGCCACCAGCAGAGATTGGGGGGAAGGCAATCAGCCCCAGCATTTT. Protein product: CATSRDWGEGNQPQHF.